This record looks at one TCR beta chain sequence and its context. Its antigen is unknown. The sample originates from a study of naive and memory T cell subsets. Amplification of ligated cDNA took four PCR rounds with SP2 and nested alpha and beta constant primers. Blood and skin TCR RNA was reverse transcribed with alpha and beta constant primers. Each CDR3 protein is one row after TCRdb ran MiXCR on the 5' RACE reads. The profile covers about 56,000 distinct CDR3 sequences, with less than 10% appearing a single time and nearly 10% taken by the ten largest. Study-wide results and caveats: TCR transcript changes with activation or differentiation may affect this RNA method.

An oligonucleotide containing a UMI was ligated to the 3' end of TCR cDNA. RNA was extracted from more than 2 ml of whole blood of healthy adults. The V gene lost 5 bases and the J gene lost 6 bases, with 13 bases spanning the gap. The length of the CDR3 is 13 residues. The germline V gene has CDR1 MDHEN and CDR2 SYDVKM. The TCR was taken from a female donor in good health. The chain has TRBV28 and TRBJ1-2, with D possibly matching TRBD1 (5 bases). CDR3 protein: CASSRGDSNGYTF. CDR3 DNA: TGTGCCAGCAGTCGGGGGGATTCGAATGGCTACACCTTC.